This passage covers 12 T cell receptor beta chains from one sample sequenced in a study of CD8 T cells in Susac syndrome. Random hexamers primed reverse transcription of about 0.5 to 1 ug RNA. TCRdb redid the calling of the immunoSEQ multiplex PCR reads with MiXCR, one entry per CDR3 protein. The sample has roughly 190,000 distinct CDR3 sequences, 95% seen once. Sequencing was done on a sample of CD8+ T cells from PBMCs. The source is a human donor with Susac syndrome.

The rearrangement links TRBV4-1 to TRBJ1-1, with TRBD1 identical over 7 bases. The CDR3 contains 18 residues. V was pared by 1 base and J by 0 bases, with 11 bases of the junction left unmatched. Germline CDR1 and CDR2: MGHRA and YSYEKL. The CDR3 nucleotides are TGCGCCAGCAGCCAAGGGAGGGTGAGAGGGGGCTTGAACACTGAAGCTTTCTTT. This codes for CASSQGRVRGGLNTEAFF.

The CDR3 region is CASSTPDRIYEQYF. CDR3 coding DNA: TGTGCCAGTAGTACGCCGGACCGGATCTACGAGCAGTACTTC. V gene TRBV19 combines with J gene TRBJ2-7; D remains ambiguous. V lost 4 bases, J lost 3 bases, and 13 bases lay in between. The CDR3 is 14 amino acids. Looked up from germline, CDR1 is LNHDA and CDR2 is SQIVND (reference sequence).

This chain connects TRBV20-1 to TRBJ1-5, with 10 positions matching TRBD1. Germline V CDR1 and CDR2: DFQATT, SNEGSKA (reference sequence). The CDR3 spans 15 residues. J gave up 2 bases and V 3 bases, and 4 bases lay outside the gene matches. The CDR3: CSASETGGRNQPQHF. The DNA of the CDR3 is TGCAGTGCTAGTGAGACAGGGGGCCGCAATCAGCCCCAGCATTTT.

The gene calls are TRBV7-8 and TRBJ1-5; possibly TRBD1 for D (5 bases). Trimming removed 4 bases from V and 1 base from J, with 8 bases in between. Per the germline V gene, CDR1 is SGHVS and CDR2 is FQNEAQ. The CDR3 runs 14 residues. DNA of the CDR3: TGTGCCAGCAGCTGGGGGGAGAGCAATCAGCCCCAGCATTTT. It specifies CASSWGESNQPQHF. Looking up the rest from reference TRBV7-8 and TRBJ1-5 gives the full variable domain: GAGVSQSPRYKVAKRGQDVALRCDPISGHVSLFWYQQALGQGPEFLTYFQNEAQLDKSGLPSDRFFAERPEGSVSTLKIQRTQQEDSAVYLCASSWGESNQPQHFGDGTRLSIL.

The chain recombines TRBV29-1 with TRBJ2-5; D gene unclear. Trimming stripped 5 bases from V and 0 bases from J, with 10 bases between. The CDR3 contains 13 residues. Looked up from germline, CDR1 is SQVTM and CDR2 is ANQGSEA. CDR3 sequence reads: CSVQRTDQETQYF. The CDR3 coding sequence is TGCAGCGTTCAACGGACCGACCAAGAGACCCAGTACTTC.

In its sample, this clonotype was seen once. The rearrangement links TRBV4-2 to TRBJ1-1, with 7 positions matching TRBD1. V dropped 0 bases and J dropped 1; count of bases not matched to a gene: 5. The germline gives CDR1 LGHNA, CDR2 YNFKEQ. This CDR3 region has 16 residues. Written as DNA, the CDR3 is TGTGCCAGCAGCCAAGATGTAGGGGACAGGAACACTGAAGCTTTCTTT. Protein: CASSQDVGDRNTEAFF.

This sequence joins TRBV4-2 and TRBJ1-5; a possible D gene is TRBD1 (5 bases). Looked up from germline, CDR1 is LGHNA and CDR2 is YNFKEQ. The length of the CDR3 is 13 residues. With 1 base removed from V and 7 bases from J, the gap between germline ends came to 8 bases. CDR3 in amino acids: CASSQVRAQPQHF. In DNA, the CDR3 is TGTGCCAGCAGCCAAGTCAGGGCACAGCCCCAGCATTTT.

The rearrangement links TRBV19 to TRBJ1-1; D remains unclear. Trimming cost V 3 bases and J 1 base, with 9 bases left between them. Germline CDR1 LNHDA, CDR2 SQIVND (reference sequence). The CDR3 spans 14 residues. The CDR3: CASSIGIENTEAFF. For the CDR3, the DNA is TGTGCCAGTAGTATCGGCATCGAGAACACTGAAGCTTTCTTT.

The gene calls are TRBV5-6 and TRBJ2-5; D tentatively fits TRBD1 or TRBD2 (5 bases each). There are 14 residues in the CDR3. Germline loops: CDR1 SGHDT, CDR2 YYEEEE. Trimming pared 5 bases from V and 2 bases from J, leaving 13 bases between. Written as DNA, the CDR3 is TGTGCCAGCAGGGTTTGGGGGAGTCAAGAGACCCAGTACTTC. Translation: CASRVWGSQETQYF.

This chain links TRBV9 with TRBJ2-7; D call uncertain. Trimming stripped 4 bases from V and 0 bases from J, with 11 bases between. CDR3 size: 14 residues. In germline, CDR1 is SGDLS, CDR2 YYNGEE. The CDR3: CASSRTRSSYEQYF. The DNA for the CDR3 is TGTGCCAGCAGCCGTACCAGGAGCTCCTACGAGCAGTACTTC.

The J gene is TRBJ2-7, the V gene TRBV12-3 or TRBV12-4; D could derive from TRBD1 or TRBD2 (7 bases each). Trimming took 8 bases from V and 5 from J, leaving 13 bases between them. This CDR3 has 12 residues. CDR3 amino acids: CASRQGGDEQYF. The CDR3 bases are TGTGCCAGCCGACAGGGAGGGGACGAGCAGTACTTC.

The CDR3: CATSETTGESTDTQYF. The CDR3, as DNA: TGTGCCACCAGTGAAACGACAGGGGAGTCTACAGATACGCAGTATTTT. The gene calls are TRBV24-1 and TRBJ2-3, with TRBD1 identical over 8 bases. The CDR3 has 16 residues. V lost 4 bases and J lost 3; bases outside the gene matches: 8. The germline V gene has CDR1 KGHDR and CDR2 SFDVKD.